This record looks at one T cell receptor (beta chain) sequence and its context. This sample was included in a study of blood T cell repertoires in COVID-19. In the study overall: T cells, B-cell-depleted T cells, or PBMCs provided the cDNA or gDNA that served as material.

The protocol was immunoSEQ multiplex PCR, while the TCRdb copy is restricted to in-frame clones and leaves out a portion. The data show about 280,000 clones, roughly four fifths seen once. Participant ages covered roughly 18 to 90 years across 20 to 30 US areas. Assignment of participants to cohorts was predicated upon participant-reported clinical history. Before they entered the study, exposed participants had met a COVID-19 case within 2 weeks. V gave up 4 bases and J gave up 8 bases; unmatched junction bases: 10. In germline, CDR1 is SGHRS, CDR2 YFSETQ. The CDR3 covers 15 residues. The sequenced sample was PBMCs or T cells enriched from blood (not recorded which). The receptor's source is a middle-aged man who had been exposed to COVID-19. The chain couples TRBV5-1 to TRBJ1-4; 8 bases fit TRBD1. CDR3 protein: CASSNLGQGGEKLFF. The CDR3 DNA reads TGCGCCAGCAGCAACCTAGGACAGGGTGGCGAAAAACTGTTTTTT.